This T cell receptor (beta chain) was retrieved from a study of shared clonotypes between healthy human individuals. Study-level results: In four donors, about 5% of naive CD4 clonotypes appeared in common.

Germline V gene data show CDR1 as MDHEN and CDR2 as SYDVKM. The CDR3 is 16 amino acids. The junction had 11 bases not matched to a gene; V was cut back by 5 bases and J by 7 bases. In the case of this clone: Its antigen is currently unknown.

Data came from immunoSEQ multiplex PCR; TCRdb stores just in-frame clones and leaves some out. This sample yields around 650,000 clones, of which approximately 96% are seen a single time; approximately 0.12% belongs to the top ten. Selected positively for CCR7 and CD45RO-negative, naive CD8 cells excluded terminally differentiated effector memory CD45RA+ cells. This receptor was taken from a woman in her thirties in good health. This chain connects TRBV28 to TRBJ2-1, with 10 bases matching TRBD2. The sample comprised naive CD8+ T cells sorted from blood. CDR3 protein: CASSLPPGLAVNEQFF. DNA of the CDR3: TGTGCCAGCAGTCTCCCCCCCGGACTAGCGGTAAATGAGCAGTTCTTC.